This TCR beta chain was retrieved from a study of identical twins. A universal primer binding site was introduced by template switching. The final cDNA contained unique molecular identifiers. TCRdb passed the 5' RACE reads through MiXCR, listing each CDR3 protein once. This table holds some 1,700,000 distinct CDR3 sequences, about 32% found once. Of note for this clonotype: Its antigen is unidentified.

Study-level results: Twin pairs' shared out-of-frame alpha sequences were enriched in low generation probability. Cord blood beta clonotypes that were abundant carried fewer insertions, and memory repertoires showed no such trend. Among monozygotic twins, out-of-frame TCR alpha sharing exceeded what models predicted.

What was sequenced was cord blood. This TCR was recovered from a newborn girl in good health.

The chain's CDR3 is CSARMGTQNTGELFF. As DNA, the CDR3 is TGCAGTGCCCGCATGGGGACCCAGAACACCGGGGAGCTGTTTTTT. This chain connects TRBV20-1 to TRBJ2-2; D assignment may be TRBD1 or TRBD2 (5 bases each). V was shortened by 6 bases and J by 1 base, with 15 bases between the two germline ends. Per the germline V gene, CDR1 is DFQATT and CDR2 is SNEGSKA (reference sequence). The CDR3 contains 15 residues.